One and the same sample provided the 9 T cell receptor beta chains below, sequenced in a study of cytomegalovirus exposure and HLA in healthy donors. PCR was performed using 60 Vbeta and 13 Jbeta primers. TCRdb's copy holds only in-frame clones and misses some; the assay was immunoSEQ multiplex PCR. The listing contains 100,000 to 150,000 clones. Sequenced material: PBMCs. These receptors all stem from a man aged 18 to 30 in good health and CMV-seronegative.

This rearrangement joins TRBV18 to TRBJ2-3; 7 bases align to TRBD1. V lost 0 bases, J lost 6 bases, and 3 bases stayed unmatched. Germline V CDR1 and CDR2: KGHSH, LQKENI. CDR3 length: 14 amino acids. CDR3 nucleotides: TGTGCCAGCTCACCACCGACAGGGCGGGATACGCAGTATTTT. Translating it yields CASSPPTGRDTQYF.

This chain uses TRBV5-1 with TRBJ1-1; D is possibly TRBD1 (6 bases). The germline CDR1 and CDR2 sequences are SGHRS and YFSETQ. V was clipped by 3 bases and J by 7 bases, with 10 bases between them. This CDR3 comprises 12 residues. The CDR3 region is CASSYGQNEAFF. The DNA for the CDR3 is TGCGCCAGCAGCTACGGACAGAATGAAGCTTTCTTT.

This chain connects TRBV18 to TRBJ2-7; 9 nucleotides match TRBD1. The CDR3 contains 16 residues. Trimming cost V 1 base and J 2 bases; bases outside gene matches: 6. The germline V gene encodes CDR1 KGHSH and CDR2 LQKENI. The CDR3 nucleotides read TGTGCCAGCTCACCACGACGGGACAGGGTCGCCTACGAGCAGTACTTC. As protein: CASSPRRDRVAYEQYF.

V is TRBV9 and J is TRBJ1-4; D not certain. The germline V and J ends were trimmed by 1 base and 4 bases, with 8 bases remaining between them. The CDR3 is 14 amino acids. Germline CDR1 SGDLS, CDR2 YYNGEE. In DNA form, the CDR3 reads TGTGCCAGCAGCGTATGGGGAGGTAATGAAAAACTGTTTTTT. This sequence encodes CASSVWGGNEKLFF.

The chain joins TRBV19 to TRBJ2-3, with D maybe TRBD1 (5 bases). The CDR3 extends over 14 amino acids. The V gene lost 5 bases and the J gene lost 1 base, with 10 bases spanning the gap. From germline, CDR1 is LNHDA and CDR2 SQIVND (reference sequence). The chain's CDR3 is CASSGAAGTDTQYF. In DNA form, the CDR3 reads TGTGCCAGTAGTGGGGCGGCTGGCACAGATACGCAGTATTTT. Supplemented by reference TRBV19 and TRBJ2-3, the full variable domain reads DGGITQSPKYLFRKEGQNVTLSCEQNLNHDAMYWYRQDPGQGLRLIYYSQIVNDFQKGDIAEGYSVSREKKESFPLTVTSAQKNPTAFYLCASSGAAGTDTQYFGPGTRLTVL.

V gene TRBV6-5 combines with J gene TRBJ1-4; TRBD1 matches 8 bases. CDR3 length equals 15 residues. The trim removed 6 bases at V and 0 bases at J, leaving 3 bases unmatched. Germline V gene data show CDR1 as MNHEY and CDR2 as SVGAGI. The chain's CDR3 is CASRNRGATNEKLFF. The CDR3 region has the DNA TGTGCCAGCAGAAACAGGGGGGCAACTAATGAAAAACTGTTTTTT.

The J gene is TRBJ2-5, the V gene TRBV28, with 8 nucleotides matching TRBD1. The CDR3 spans 16 residues. Per germline, CDR1 MDHEN and CDR2 SYDVKM. Trimming removed 4 bases from V and 3 bases from J; junction bases left unmatched: 10. The CDR3: CASSSLTSGGKETQYF. The CDR3 nucleotides read TGTGCCAGCAGTTCGCTTACCTCAGGGGGCAAAGAGACCCAGTACTTC.

The CDR3 sequence is CASSLGTGENEKLFF. In DNA, the CDR3 is TGTGCCAGCTCACTAGGGACAGGGGAGAATGAAAAACTGTTTTTT. V and J are TRBV18 and TRBJ1-4, with TRBD1 identical over 10 bases. The CDR3 totals 15 residues. Germline CDR1 is KGHSH and CDR2 is LQKENI. V was pared by 4 bases and J by 5 bases, with 4 bases of the junction left unmatched.

The chain carries TRBV7-2 and TRBJ1-3; D remains ambiguous. The CDR3 is 14 amino acids. Trimming stripped 2 bases from V and 5 bases from J, with 10 bases between. Germline CDR1 SGHTA, CDR2 FQGNSA. CDR3 in amino acids: CASSLQVIRNTIYF. The CDR3 DNA reads TGTGCCAGCAGCTTACAGGTTATTAGAAACACCATATATTTT.